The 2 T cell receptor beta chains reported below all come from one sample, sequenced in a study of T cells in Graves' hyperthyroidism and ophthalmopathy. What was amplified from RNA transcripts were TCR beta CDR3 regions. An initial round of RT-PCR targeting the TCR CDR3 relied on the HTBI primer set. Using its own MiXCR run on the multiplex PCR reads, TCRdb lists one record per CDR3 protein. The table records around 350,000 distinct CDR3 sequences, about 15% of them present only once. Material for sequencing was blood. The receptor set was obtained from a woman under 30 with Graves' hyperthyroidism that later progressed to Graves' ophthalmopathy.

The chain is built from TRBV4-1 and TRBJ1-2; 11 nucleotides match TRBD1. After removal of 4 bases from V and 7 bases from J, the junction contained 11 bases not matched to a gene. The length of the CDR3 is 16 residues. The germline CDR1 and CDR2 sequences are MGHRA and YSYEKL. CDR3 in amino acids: CASSLVQTGTGGGYTF. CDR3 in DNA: TGCGCCAGCAGCCTTGTCCAAACCGGGACAGGGGGTGGCTACACCTTC.

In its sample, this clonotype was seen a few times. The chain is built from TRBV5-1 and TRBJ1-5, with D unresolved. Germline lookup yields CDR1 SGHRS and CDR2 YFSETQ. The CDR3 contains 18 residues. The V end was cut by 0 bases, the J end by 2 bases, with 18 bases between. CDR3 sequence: CASSLAAEFSGGNQPQHF. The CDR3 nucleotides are TGCGCCAGCAGCTTGGCCGCGGAATTCTCGGGTGGCAATCAGCCCCAGCATTTT.